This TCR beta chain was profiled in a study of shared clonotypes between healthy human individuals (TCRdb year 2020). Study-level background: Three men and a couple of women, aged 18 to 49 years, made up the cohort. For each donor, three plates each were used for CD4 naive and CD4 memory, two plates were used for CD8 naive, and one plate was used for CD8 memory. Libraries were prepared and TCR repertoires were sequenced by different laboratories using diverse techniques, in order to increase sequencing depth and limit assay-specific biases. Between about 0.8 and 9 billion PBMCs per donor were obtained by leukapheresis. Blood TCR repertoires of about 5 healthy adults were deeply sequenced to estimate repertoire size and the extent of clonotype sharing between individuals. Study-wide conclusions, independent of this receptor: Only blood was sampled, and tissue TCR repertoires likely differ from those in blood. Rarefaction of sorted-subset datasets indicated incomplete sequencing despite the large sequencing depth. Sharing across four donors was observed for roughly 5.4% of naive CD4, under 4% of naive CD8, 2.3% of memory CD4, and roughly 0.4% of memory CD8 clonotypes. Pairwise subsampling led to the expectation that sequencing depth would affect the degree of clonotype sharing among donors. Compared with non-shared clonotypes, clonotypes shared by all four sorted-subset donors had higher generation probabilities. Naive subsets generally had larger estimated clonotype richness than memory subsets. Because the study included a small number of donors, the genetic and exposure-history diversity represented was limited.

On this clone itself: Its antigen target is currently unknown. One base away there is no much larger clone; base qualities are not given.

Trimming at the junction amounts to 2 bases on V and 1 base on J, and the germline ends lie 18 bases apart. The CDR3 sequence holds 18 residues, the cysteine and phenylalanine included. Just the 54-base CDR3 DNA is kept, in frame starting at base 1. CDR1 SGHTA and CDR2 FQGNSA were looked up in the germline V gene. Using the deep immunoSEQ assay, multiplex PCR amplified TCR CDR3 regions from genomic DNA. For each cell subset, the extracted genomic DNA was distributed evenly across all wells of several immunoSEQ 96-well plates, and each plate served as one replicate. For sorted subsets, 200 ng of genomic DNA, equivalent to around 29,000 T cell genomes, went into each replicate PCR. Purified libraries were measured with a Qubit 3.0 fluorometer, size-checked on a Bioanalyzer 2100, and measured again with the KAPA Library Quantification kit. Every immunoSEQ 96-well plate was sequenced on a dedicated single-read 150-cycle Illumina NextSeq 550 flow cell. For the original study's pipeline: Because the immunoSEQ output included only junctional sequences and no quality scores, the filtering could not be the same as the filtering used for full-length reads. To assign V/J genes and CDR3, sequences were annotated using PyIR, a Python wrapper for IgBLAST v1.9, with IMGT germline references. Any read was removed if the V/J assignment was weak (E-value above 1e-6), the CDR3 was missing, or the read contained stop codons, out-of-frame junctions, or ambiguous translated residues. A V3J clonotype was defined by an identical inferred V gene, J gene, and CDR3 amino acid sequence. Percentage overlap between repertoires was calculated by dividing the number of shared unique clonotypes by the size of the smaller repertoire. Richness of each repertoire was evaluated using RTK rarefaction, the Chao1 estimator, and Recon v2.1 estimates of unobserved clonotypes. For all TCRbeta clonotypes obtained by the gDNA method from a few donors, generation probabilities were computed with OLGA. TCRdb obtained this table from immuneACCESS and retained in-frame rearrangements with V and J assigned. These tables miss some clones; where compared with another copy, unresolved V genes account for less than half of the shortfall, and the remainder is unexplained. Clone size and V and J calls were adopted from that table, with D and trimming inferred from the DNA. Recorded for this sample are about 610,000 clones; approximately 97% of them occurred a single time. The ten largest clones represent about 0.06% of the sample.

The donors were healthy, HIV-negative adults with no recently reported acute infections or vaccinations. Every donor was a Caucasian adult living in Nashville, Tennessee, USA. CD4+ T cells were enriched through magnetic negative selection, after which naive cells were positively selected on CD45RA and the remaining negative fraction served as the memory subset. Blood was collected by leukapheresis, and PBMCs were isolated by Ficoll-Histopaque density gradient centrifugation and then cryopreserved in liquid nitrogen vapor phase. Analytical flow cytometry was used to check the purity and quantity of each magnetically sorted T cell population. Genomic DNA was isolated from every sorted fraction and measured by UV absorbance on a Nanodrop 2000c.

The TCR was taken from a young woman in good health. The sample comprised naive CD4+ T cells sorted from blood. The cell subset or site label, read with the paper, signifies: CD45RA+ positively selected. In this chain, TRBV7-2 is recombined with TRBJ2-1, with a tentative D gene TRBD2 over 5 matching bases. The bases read TGTGCCAGCAGCTTAAATCGCGGAGCGGCAAGATCCTACAATGAGCAGTTCTTC. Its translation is CASSLNRGAARSYNEQFF.